This T cell receptor (beta chain) was recovered during a study of OX40 agonist ivuxolimab in advanced cancers. Study as a whole: Ivuxolimab was delivered to patients intravenously every 2 weeks at doses spanning 0.01 to 10 mg/kg. Overall study findings and caveats: Normalized expansion of T-cell clones was also low for some nonresponders.

Concerning this clone itself: Its antigen is undetermined.

Assay used: immunoSEQ multiplex PCR; TCRdb lists only in-frame clones, some missing. Of approximately 40,000 clones in the sample, around 92% were seen once. Patients with a history of autoimmune disease or on systemic immunosuppression were excluded. Germline assignment: CDR1 SGHRS and CDR2 YFSETQ. The J segment lost 7 bases and the V segment lost 7 bases, leaving 10 bases of the junction unmatched. There are 15 residues in the CDR3. The V gene is TRBV5-1, the J gene TRBJ2-1; 11 positions agree with TRBD2. The TCR was taken from an adult with an advanced solid tumor such as melanoma, head and neck, liver or kidney cancer. The specimen was CD4+ or CD8+ T cells sorted from blood, collected in a trial of the OX40 agonist ivuxolimab. The CDR3 region is CASALSGRAPNEQFF. The CDR3 coding sequence is TGCGCCAGCGCCCTTAGCGGGAGGGCCCCGAATGAGCAGTTCTTC.